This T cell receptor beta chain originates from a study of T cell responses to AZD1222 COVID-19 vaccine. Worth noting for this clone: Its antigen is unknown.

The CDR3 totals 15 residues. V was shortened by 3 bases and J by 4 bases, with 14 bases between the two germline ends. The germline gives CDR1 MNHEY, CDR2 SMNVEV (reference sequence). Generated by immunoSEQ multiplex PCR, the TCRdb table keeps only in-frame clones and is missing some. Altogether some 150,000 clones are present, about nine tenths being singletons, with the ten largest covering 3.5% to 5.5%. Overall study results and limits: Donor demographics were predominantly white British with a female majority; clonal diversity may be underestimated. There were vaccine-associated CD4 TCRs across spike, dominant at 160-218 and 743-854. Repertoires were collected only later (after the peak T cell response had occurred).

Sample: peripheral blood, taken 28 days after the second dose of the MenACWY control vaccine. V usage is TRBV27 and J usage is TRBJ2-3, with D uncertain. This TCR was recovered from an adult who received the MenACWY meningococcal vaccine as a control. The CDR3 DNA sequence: TGTGCCAGCAGTTTCCACAGCCGAGAGGCAGATACGCAGTATTTT. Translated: CASSFHSREADTQYF.